Given below is one T cell receptor beta chain in context. A J-beta primer mix and a sample-barcoded 5' primer were used in a second PCR of roughly 7 to 12 cycles. TCRdb fed the 5' RACE reads into MiXCR, producing one record per CDR3 protein. Among roughly 2 million distinct CDR3 sequences listed, 49% were seen once. This sample stems from a study of blood T cells in healthy people across ages. The ends were cut back, 4 bases at V and 2 bases at J, with 13 bases in the middle. This CDR3 has 14 residues. Per germline, CDR1 SQVTM and CDR2 ANQGSEA. This chain joins TRBV29-1 and TRBJ2-3; no definite D call. Sequencing used blood. This clonotype was obtained from a woman in her thirties or forties in good health. CDR3 sequence: CSVAEVGITDTQYF. As DNA, the CDR3 is TGCAGCGTTGCGGAAGTGGGGATCACAGATACGCAGTATTTT.